This paragraph covers one T cell receptor (beta chain) sequence. Its antigen is not known. This CDR3 comprises 13 residues. From germline, CDR1 is LNHDA and CDR2 SQIVND (reference sequence). The germline V and J ends were trimmed by 5 bases and 0 bases, with 8 bases remaining between them. This record comes from a study of shared clonotypes between healthy human individuals. Study-level findings and limits: It was the non-shared clonotypes that had lower generation probabilities than clonotypes shared by all four donors.

Positive CCR7 selection of CD45RO-negative cells yielded the naive CD8 cells, and terminally differentiated effector memory CD45RA+ cells were excluded. Here immunoSEQ multiplex PCR was the method, and the copy in TCRdb shows in-frame clones only, minus some. Of 550,000 to 650,000 clones in the sample, 96% were seen once. The TCR comes from a young woman in good health. Sequenced: naive CD8+ T cells sorted from blood. The chain uses TRBV19 and TRBJ2-7, with no clear D. This CDR3 is CASSYKLSYEQYF. In DNA, the CDR3 is TGTGCCAGTAGTTACAAACTCTCCTACGAGCAGTACTTC.